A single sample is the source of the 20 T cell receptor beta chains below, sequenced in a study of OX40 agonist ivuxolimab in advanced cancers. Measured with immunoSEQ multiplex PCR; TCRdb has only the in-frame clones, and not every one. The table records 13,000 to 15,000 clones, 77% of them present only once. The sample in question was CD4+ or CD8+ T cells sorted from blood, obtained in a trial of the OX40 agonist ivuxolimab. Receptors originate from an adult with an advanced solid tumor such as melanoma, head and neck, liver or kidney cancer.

The DNA of the CDR3 is TGTGCCATCGGACCCTGGCAGACCGAAGATAGAAACTATGGCTACACCTTC. Amino acid sequence: CAIGPWQTEDRNYGYTF. This chain joins TRBV10-3 and TRBJ1-2; the D is unclear. CDR1 is ENHRY, CDR2 SYGVKD, per germline. Trimming took 8 bases from V and 2 from J, leaving 24 bases between them. The CDR3 consists of 17 residues.

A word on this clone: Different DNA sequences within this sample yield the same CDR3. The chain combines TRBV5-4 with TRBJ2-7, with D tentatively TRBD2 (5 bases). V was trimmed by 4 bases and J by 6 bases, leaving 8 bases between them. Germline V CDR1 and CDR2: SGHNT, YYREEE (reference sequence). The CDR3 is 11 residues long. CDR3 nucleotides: TGTGCCAGCAGCCGGGCGGGCGAGCAGTACTTC. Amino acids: CASSRAGEQYF.

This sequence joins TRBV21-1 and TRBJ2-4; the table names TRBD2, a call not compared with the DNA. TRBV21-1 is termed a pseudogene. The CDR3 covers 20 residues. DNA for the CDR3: TGTGCCAGCAGCAACAAGACTAGCGGGAGGCTTAGAGAGGCCAAAAACATTCAGTACTTC. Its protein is CASSNKTSGRLREAKNIQYF.

CDR3 in amino acids: CASSSRTGGDYNEQFF. CDR3 sequence (DNA): TGCGCCAGCAGCTCAAGGACAGGGGGCGACTACAATGAGCAGTTCTTC. This chain connects TRBV5-1 to TRBJ2-1; TRBD1 matches 11 bases. This CDR3 comprises 16 residues. The germline V gene encodes CDR1 SGHRS and CDR2 YFSETQ. V shed 3 bases, J shed 3 bases, and the junction held 5 bases outside the gene matches.

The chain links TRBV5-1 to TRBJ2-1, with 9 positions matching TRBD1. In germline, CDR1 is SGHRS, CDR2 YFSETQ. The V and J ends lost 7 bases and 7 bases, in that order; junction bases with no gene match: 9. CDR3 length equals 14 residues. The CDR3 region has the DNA TGCGCCAGCGAGGGGGGACAGGGTGGGAATGAGCAGTTCTTC. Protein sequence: CASEGGQGGNEQFF. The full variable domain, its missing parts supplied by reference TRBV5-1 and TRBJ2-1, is KAGVTQTPRYLIKTRGQQVTLSCSPISGHRSVSWYQQTPGQGLQFLFEYFSETQRNKGNFPGRFSGRQFSNSRSEMNVSTLELGDSALYLCASEGGQGGNEQFFGPGTRLTVL.

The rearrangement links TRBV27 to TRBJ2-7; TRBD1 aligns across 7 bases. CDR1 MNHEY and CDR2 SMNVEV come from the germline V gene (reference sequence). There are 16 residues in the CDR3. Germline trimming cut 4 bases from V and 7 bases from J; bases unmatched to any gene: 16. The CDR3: CASSSYDRVGTPEQYF. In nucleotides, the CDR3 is TGTGCCAGCAGTTCATACGACAGGGTAGGGACCCCGGAGCAGTACTTC.

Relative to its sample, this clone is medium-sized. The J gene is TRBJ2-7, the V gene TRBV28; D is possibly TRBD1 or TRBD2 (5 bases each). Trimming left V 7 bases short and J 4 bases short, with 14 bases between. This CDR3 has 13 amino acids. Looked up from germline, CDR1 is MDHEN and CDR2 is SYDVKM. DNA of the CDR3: TGTGCCAGCACCTCTTATGGGGGATACGAGCAGTACTTC. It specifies CASTSYGGYEQYF.

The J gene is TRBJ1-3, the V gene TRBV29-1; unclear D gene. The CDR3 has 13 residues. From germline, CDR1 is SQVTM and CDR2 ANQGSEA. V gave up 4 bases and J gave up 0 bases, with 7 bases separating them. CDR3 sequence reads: CSVVTDSGNTIYF. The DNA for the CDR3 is TGCAGCGTTGTCACAGACTCTGGAAACACCATATATTTT.

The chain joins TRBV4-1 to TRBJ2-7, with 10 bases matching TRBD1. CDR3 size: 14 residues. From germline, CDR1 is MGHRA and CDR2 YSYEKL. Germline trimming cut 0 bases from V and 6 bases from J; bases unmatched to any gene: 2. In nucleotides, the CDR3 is TGCGCCAGCAGCCAAGACAGGACAGGGGGCGAGCAGTACTTC. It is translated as CASSQDRTGGEQYF.

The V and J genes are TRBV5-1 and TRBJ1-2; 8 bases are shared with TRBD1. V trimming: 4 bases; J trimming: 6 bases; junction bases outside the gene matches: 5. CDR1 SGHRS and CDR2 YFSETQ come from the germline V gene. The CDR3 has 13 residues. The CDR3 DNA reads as TGCGCCAGCAGCCACCCGGGACAGGATGGCTACACCTTC. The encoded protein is CASSHPGQDGYTF. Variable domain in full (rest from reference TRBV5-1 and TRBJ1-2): KAGVTQTPRYLIKTRGQQVTLSCSPISGHRSVSWYQQTPGQGLQFLFEYFSETQRNKGNFPGRFSGRQFSNSRSEMNVSTLELGDSALYLCASSHPGQDGYTFGSGTRLTVV.

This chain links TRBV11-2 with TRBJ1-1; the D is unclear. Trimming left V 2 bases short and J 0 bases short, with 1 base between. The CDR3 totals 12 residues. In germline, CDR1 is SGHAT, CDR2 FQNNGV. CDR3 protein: CASSLLNTEAFF. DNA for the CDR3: TGTGCCAGCAGCTTACTGAACACTGAAGCTTTCTTT. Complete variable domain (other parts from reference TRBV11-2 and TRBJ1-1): EAGVAQSPRYKIIEKRQSVAFWCNPISGHATLYWYQQILGQGPKLLIQFQNNGVVDDSQLPKDRFSAERLKGVDSTLKIQPAKLEDSAVYLCASSLLNTEAFFGQGTRLTVV.

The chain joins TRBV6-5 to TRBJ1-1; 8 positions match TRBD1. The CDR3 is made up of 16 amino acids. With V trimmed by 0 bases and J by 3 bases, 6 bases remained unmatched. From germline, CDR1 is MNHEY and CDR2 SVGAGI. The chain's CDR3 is CASSYSFTGGHTEAFF. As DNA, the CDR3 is TGTGCCAGCAGTTACTCTTTTACAGGGGGGCACACTGAAGCTTTCTTT.

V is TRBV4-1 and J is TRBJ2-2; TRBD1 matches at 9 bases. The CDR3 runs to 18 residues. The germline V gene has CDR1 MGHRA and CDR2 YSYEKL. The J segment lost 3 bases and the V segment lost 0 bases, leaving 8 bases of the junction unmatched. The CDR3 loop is CASSQELDRGDYTGELFF. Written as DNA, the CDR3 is TGCGCCAGCAGCCAAGAGTTGGACAGGGGTGATTACACCGGGGAGCTGTTTTTT.

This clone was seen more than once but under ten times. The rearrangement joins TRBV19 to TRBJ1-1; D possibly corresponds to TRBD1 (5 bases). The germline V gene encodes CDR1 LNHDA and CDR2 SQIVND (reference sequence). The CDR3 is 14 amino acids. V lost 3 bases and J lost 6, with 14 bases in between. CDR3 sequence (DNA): TGTGCCAGTAGTATTGGGGGGGAATTGTCTGAAGCTTTCTTT. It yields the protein CASSIGGELSEAFF.

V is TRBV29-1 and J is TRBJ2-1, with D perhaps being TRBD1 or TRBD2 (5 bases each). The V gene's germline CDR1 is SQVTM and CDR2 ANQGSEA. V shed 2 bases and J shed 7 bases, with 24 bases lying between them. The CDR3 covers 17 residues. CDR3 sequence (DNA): TGCAGCGTTGAAAGGGGCCAGGGAGCGAACCTGAGGAATGAGCAGTTCTTC. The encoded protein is CSVERGQGANLRNEQFF.

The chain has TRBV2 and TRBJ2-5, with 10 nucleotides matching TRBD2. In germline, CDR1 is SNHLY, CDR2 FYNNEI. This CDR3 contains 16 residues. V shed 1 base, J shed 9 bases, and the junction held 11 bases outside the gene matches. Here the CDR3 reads CASSEGAGGTKRAQYF. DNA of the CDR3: TGTGCCAGCAGTGAAGGAGCGGGAGGGACCAAGAGAGCCCAGTACTTC.

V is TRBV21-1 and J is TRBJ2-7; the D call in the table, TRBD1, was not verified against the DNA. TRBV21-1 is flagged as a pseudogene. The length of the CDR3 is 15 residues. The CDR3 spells CASSKALQGAREQYF. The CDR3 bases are TGTGCCAGCAGCAAAGCTTTGCAGGGGGCGAGAGAGCAGTACTTC.

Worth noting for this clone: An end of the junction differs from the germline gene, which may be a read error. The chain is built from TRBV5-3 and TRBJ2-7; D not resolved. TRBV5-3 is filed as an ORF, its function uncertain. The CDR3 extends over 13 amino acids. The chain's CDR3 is CASSLKGTYEQYF. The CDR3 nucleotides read TGTGCCAGCAGCTTAAAGGGAACCTACGAGCAGTACTTC.

DNA for the CDR3: TGCGCCAGCAGCCAAGATCGGGCCTGGGCCACTGAAGCTTTCTTT. Translated, it gives CASSQDRAWATEAFF. The chain couples TRBV4-1 to TRBJ1-1; D ambiguous. Germline V CDR1 and CDR2: MGHRA, YSYEKL. This CDR3 is 15 amino acids long. Between the trimmed V and J ends, which lost 0 bases and 4 bases, there was a span of 12 bases.

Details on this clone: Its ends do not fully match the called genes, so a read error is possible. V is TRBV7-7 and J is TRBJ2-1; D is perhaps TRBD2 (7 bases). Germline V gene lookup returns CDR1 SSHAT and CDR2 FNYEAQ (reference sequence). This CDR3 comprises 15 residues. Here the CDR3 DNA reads TGTGCTAGCAGCCCTAGTGGGGGCGGGAGTGGTGAGCAGTTCTTC. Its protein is CASSPSGGGSGEQFF.